Below are 9 T cell receptor beta chains sequenced from a single sample in a study of T cells in women clearing cervical HPV infection. TCRdb keeps only in-frame clones here, not all; method: immunoSEQ multiplex PCR. This sample's clone table lists under 50,000 clones. Sequenced material: blood buffy coat. These receptors were taken from a woman aged 18-70 years with a cervical HPV16 infection that either progressed to CIN3+ or cleared (not recorded which).

About this clone: The read comes to an end 3 residues before the CDR3 does, leaving the germline J gene to fill in the end. This rearrangement joins TRBV5-5 to TRBJ2-2, with D perhaps TRBD1 (6 bases). CDR3 length: 15 amino acids. The V gene lost 1 base and the J gene lost 3 bases, with 10 bases spanning the gap. Germline CDR1 reads SGHKS; CDR2 reads YYEKEE (reference sequence). Incomplete CDR3 DNA: TGTGCCAGCAGCTTGCACAGGGTGGACACCGGGGAG. It specifies CASSLHRVDTGE. The full CDR3 protein is CASSLHRVDTGELFF.

Turning to this clone: The CDR3 end lies 3 residues beyond the end of the read and is filled in from the germline J gene. The rearrangement links TRBV10-3 to TRBJ2-5; the D is unclear. CDR3 length equals 11 residues. The germline V gene has CDR1 ENHRY and CDR2 SYGVKD. Trimming removed 11 bases at V and 0 bases at J, with 7 bases between. CDR3 DNA, as far as it was read: TGTGCCTCTCGTAACCAAGAGACC. Translation: CASRNQET. The CDR3 in its entirety is CASRNQETQYF.

As for this clone: The observed sequence ends 3 residues before the CDR3 terminus, with the missing tail filled in from the germline J gene. The chain carries TRBV5-1 and TRBJ2-1, with 10 bases lining up with TRBD2. The V gene end was trimmed by 3 bases and the J gene end by 9 bases; junction bases not matched to a gene: 9. The CDR3 consists of 15 residues. Germline CDR1 is SGHRS and CDR2 is YFSETQ. CDR3 bases read: TGCGCCAGCAGCTGGCAGCGGGGGGGCCCTGGTGAG. Residues: CASSWQRGGPGE. The full CDR3 protein reads CASSWQRGGPGEQFF. Combining the CDR3 with reference TRBV5-1 and TRBJ2-1 gives the whole variable domain KAGVTQTPRYLIKTRGQQVTLSCSPISGHRSVSWYQQTPGQGLQFLFEYFSETQRNKGNFPGRFSGRQFSNSRSEMNVSTLELGDSALYLCASSWQRGGPGEQFFGPGTRLTVL.

Of note for this clone: The observed sequence ends 3 residues before the CDR3 terminus, with the missing tail filled in from the germline J gene. The chain uses TRBV5-4 and TRBJ2-1, with 7 bases identical to TRBD2. Germline V gives CDR1 SGHNT, CDR2 YYREEE (reference sequence). The CDR3 is 13 residues long. Trimming at V came to 0 bases and at J to 8 bases, leaving 2 bases not matched to a gene. CDR3 DNA (partial): TGTGCCAGCAGCTTGGGGGGGGGAGATGAG. This gives the protein CASSLGGGDE. The entire CDR3 reads CASSLGGGDEQFF.

Note on this clone: Sequencing ends 3 residues short of the CDR3 end; the germline J gene provides the rest. The J gene is TRBJ1-2, the V gene TRBV18; D ambiguous. From germline, CDR1 is KGHSH and CDR2 LQKENI. The CDR3 length is 15 residues. The CDR3 DNA, read in part, is TGTGCCAGCTCCCCATCTAGCGGGTACTCCTACGAC. Translating it yields CASSPSSGYSYD. The full CDR3 reads CASSPSSGYSYDYTF.

As regards this clone: The CDR3 end lies 3 residues beyond the end of the read and is filled in from the germline J gene. The rearrangement uses TRBV10-3 and TRBJ2-3, with 11 bases matching TRBD2. The ends lost 5 bases at V and 3 bases at J; junction bases unmatched: 4. Germline V gene sequence: CDR1 ENHRY, CDR2 SYGVKD. The CDR3 loop spans 15 amino acids. The part of the CDR3 DNA that was read is TGTGCCATCAGTAGACTAGCGGGGACGACAGATACG. It yields the protein CAISRLAGTTDT. The whole CDR3 is CAISRLAGTTDTQYF.

In the case of this clone: Read coverage stops 3 residues before the CDR3 terminus; the germline J gene supplies the remainder. The genes are TRBV29-1 and TRBJ2-2; 10 bases match TRBD2. Germline V gene lookup returns CDR1 SQVTM and CDR2 ANQGSEA. The CDR3 runs 16 residues. V shed 1 base, J shed 0 bases, and the junction held 2 bases outside the gene matches. CDR3: CSVEGLAGANTGELFF. CDR3 DNA, as far as it was read: TGCAGCGTTGAAGGGCTAGCGGGGGCGAACACCGGGGAG.

On this clone itself: The sequenced fragment ends 3 residues before the CDR3 boundary, so the rest is inferred from the germline J gene. This chain uses TRBV20-1 with TRBJ2-5; TRBD1 matches at 7 bases. The CDR3 runs to 14 residues. The germline V gene encodes CDR1 DFQATT and CDR2 SNEGSKA (reference sequence). J was trimmed by 5 bases and V by 3 bases; bases with no gene match: 9. This CDR3 is CSARFLGGAETQYF. The CDR3 bases that were read are TGCAGTGCTAGGTTCCTAGGGGGCGCGGAGACC.

A note on this clone: The CDR3 end is not reached by the read, which stops 3 residues before it; the germline J gene fills it in. Distinct nucleotide sequences in the sample also encode this CDR3. J is TRBJ1-3 and V is TRBV5-4; D gene uncertain. The V and J ends lost 2 bases and 4 bases respectively, with 10 bases between them. CDR1 is SGHNT, CDR2 YYREEE, per germline (reference sequence). This CDR3 is built from 14 residues. The CDR3 is CASSLGTAGNTIYF. CDR3 bases read: TGTGCCAGCAGCTTAGGAACAGCCGGAAACACC.